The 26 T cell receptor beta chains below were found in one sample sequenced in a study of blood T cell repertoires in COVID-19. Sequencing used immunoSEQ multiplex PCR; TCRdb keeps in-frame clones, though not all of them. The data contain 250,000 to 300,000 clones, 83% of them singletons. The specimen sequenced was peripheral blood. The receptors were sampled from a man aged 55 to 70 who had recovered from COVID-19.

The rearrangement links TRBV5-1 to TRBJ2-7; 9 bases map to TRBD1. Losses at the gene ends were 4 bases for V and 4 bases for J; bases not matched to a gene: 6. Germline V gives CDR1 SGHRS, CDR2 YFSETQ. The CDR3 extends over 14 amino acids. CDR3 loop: CASSPRQGGYEQYF. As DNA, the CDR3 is TGCGCCAGCAGCCCCCGACAGGGGGGGTACGAGCAGTACTTC.

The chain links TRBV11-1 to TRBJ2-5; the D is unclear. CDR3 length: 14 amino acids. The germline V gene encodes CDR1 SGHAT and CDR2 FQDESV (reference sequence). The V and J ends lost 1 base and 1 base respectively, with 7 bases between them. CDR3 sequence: CASSLGGSQETQYF. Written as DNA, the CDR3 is TGTGCCAGCAGCTTAGGAGGCAGCCAAGAGACCCAGTACTTC.

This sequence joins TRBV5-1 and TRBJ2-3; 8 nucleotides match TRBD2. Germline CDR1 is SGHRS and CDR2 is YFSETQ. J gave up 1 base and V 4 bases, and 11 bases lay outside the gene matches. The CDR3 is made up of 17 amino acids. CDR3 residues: CASSIWTSTGRTDTQYF. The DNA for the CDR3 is TGCGCCAGCAGCATATGGACTAGCACGGGTCGCACAGATACGCAGTATTTT.

Here the CDR3 DNA reads TGTGCCAGCAGTGAAGAAGGCACAGACCTTAACTATGGCTACACCTTC. This gives the protein CASSEEGTDLNYGYTF. V gene TRBV25-1 combines with J gene TRBJ1-2; D not certain. This CDR3 has 16 residues. CDR1 MGHDK and CDR2 SYGVNS come from the germline V gene. V shed 2 bases and J shed 1 base, with 14 bases lying between them.

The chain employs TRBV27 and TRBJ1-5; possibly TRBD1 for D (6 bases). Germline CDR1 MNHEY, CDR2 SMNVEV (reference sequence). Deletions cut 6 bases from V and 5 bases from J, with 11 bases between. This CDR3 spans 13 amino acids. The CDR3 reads CASRPGVDQPQHF. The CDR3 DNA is TGTGCCAGCAGGCCAGGGGTGGATCAGCCCCAGCATTTT.

The CDR3 coding sequence is TGTGCCAGTAGCGCGCGGCCCGGATACAATGAGCAGTTCTTC. Translation: CASSARPGYNEQFF. V is TRBV19 and J is TRBJ2-1; D is unresolved. V was cut by 6 bases and J by 4 bases, with 13 bases left in between. Looked up from germline, CDR1 is LNHDA and CDR2 is SQIVND (reference sequence). The CDR3 is 14 amino acids.

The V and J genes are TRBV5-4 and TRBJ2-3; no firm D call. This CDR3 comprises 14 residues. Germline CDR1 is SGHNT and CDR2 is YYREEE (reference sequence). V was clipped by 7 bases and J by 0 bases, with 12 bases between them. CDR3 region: CASGSVTSTDTQYF. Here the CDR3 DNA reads TGTGCCAGCGGCAGCGTCACTAGCACAGATACGCAGTATTTT.

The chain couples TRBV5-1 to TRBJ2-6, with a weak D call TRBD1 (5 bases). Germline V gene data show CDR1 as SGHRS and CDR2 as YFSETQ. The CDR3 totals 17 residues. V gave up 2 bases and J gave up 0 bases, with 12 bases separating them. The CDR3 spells CASSLGHRRSGANVLTF. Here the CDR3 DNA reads TGCGCCAGCAGCTTAGGACACCGTCGCTCTGGGGCCAACGTCCTGACTTTC.

In nucleotides, the CDR3 is TGTGCCAGCAGCTTAGTTTCCCCCGGGCTAGCGGGAGGCTCCTACGAGCAGTACTTC. Amino acid sequence: CASSLVSPGLAGGSYEQYF. This rearrangement joins TRBV7-9 to TRBJ2-7; TRBD2 aligns across 11 bases. CDR1 is SEHNR, CDR2 FQNEAQ, per germline (reference sequence). This CDR3 spans 19 amino acids. V lost 1 base and J lost 0; bases outside the gene matches: 11.

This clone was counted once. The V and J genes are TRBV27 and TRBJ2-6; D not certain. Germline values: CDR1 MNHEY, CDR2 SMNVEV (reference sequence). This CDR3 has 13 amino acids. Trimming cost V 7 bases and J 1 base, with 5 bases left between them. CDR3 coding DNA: TGTGCCAGCACCAGTTCTGGGGCCAACGTCCTGACTTTC. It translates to CASTSSGANVLTF.

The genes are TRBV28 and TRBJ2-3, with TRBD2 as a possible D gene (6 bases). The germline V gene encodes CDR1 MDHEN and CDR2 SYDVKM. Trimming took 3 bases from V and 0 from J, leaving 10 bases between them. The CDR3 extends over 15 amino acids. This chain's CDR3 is CASSFRGTSTDTQYF. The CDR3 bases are TGTGCCAGCAGTTTTCGGGGGACGAGCACAGATACGCAGTATTTT.

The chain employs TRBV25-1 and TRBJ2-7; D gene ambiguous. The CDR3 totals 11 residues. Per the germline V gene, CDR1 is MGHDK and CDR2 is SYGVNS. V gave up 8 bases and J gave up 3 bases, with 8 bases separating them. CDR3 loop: CASGVFYEQYF. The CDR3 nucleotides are TGTGCCAGCGGAGTCTTCTACGAGCAGTACTTC.

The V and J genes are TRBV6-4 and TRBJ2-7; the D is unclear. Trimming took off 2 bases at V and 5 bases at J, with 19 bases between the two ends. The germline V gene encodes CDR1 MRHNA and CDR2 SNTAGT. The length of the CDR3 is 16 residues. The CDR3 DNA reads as TGTGCCAGCAGTGACCCCAACCCCCTGGCGGAAGACGAGCAGTACTTC. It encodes CASSDPNPLAEDEQYF.

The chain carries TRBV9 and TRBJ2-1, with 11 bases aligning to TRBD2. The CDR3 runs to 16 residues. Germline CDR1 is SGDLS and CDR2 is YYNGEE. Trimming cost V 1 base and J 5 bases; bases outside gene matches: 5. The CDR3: CASSVSLAGANNEQFF. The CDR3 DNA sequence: TGTGCCAGCAGCGTATCACTAGCGGGAGCCAACAATGAGCAGTTCTTC.

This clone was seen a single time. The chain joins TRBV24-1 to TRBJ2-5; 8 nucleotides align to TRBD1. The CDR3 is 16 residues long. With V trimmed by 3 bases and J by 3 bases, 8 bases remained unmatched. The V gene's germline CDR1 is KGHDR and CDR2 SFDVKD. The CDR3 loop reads CATSDPRTGWKETQYF. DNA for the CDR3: TGTGCCACCAGTGATCCCCGGACAGGGTGGAAAGAGACCCAGTACTTC.

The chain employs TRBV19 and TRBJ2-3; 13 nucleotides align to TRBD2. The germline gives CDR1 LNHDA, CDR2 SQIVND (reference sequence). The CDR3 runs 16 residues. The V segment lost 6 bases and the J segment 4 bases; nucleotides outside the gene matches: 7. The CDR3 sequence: CASSSGLAGVADTQYF. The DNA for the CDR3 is TGTGCCAGTAGCTCCGGACTAGCGGGGGTCGCAGATACGCAGTATTTT.

CDR3 sequence reads: CASSPTGAKTQYF. Written as DNA, the CDR3 is TGTGCCAGCAGCCCGACAGGGGCAAAGACCCAGTACTTC. This sequence joins TRBV3-1 (or the pseudogene TRBV3-2) and TRBJ2-5; 8 positions match TRBD1. The length of the CDR3 is 13 residues. The ends lost 4 bases at V and 6 bases at J; junction bases unmatched: 4. Germline V gene data show CDR1 as LGHDT and CDR2 as YNNKEL (reference sequence).

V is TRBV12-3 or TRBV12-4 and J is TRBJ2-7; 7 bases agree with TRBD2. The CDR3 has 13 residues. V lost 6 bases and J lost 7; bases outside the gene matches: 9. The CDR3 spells CASRPTWGGEQYF. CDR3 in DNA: TGTGCCAGCAGACCTACATGGGGAGGGGAGCAGTACTTC.

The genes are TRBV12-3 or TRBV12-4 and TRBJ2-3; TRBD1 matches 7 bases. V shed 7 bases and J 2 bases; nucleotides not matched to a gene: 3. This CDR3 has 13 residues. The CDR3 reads CASTGQLTDTQYF. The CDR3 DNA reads TGTGCCAGCACGGGACAGCTCACAGATACGCAGTATTTT.

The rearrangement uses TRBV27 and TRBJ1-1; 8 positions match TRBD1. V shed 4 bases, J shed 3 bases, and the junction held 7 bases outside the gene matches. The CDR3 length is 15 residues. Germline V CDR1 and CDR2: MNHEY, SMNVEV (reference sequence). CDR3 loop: CASSSPYRGDTEAFF. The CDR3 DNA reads TGTGCCAGCAGTTCACCTTACAGGGGGGACACTGAAGCTTTCTTT.

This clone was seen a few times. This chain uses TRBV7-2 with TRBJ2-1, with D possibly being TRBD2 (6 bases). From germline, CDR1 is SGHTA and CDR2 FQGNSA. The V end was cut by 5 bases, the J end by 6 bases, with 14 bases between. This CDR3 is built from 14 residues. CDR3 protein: CASSQSGELNEQFF. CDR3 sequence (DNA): TGTGCCAGCAGCCAGTCGGGGGAACTCAATGAGCAGTTCTTC.

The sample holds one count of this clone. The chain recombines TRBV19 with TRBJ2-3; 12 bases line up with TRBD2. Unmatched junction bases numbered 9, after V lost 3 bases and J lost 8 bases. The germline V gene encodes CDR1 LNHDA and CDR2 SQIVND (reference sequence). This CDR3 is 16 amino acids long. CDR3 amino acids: CASSIPLAGGPGTQYF. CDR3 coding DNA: TGTGCCAGTAGTATCCCTCTAGCGGGGGGGCCGGGTACGCAGTATTTT. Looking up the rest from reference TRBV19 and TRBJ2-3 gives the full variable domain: DGGITQSPKYLFRKEGQNVTLSCEQNLNHDAMYWYRQDPGQGLRLIYYSQIVNDFQKGDIAEGYSVSREKKESFPLTVTSAQKNPTAFYLCASSIPLAGGPGTQYFGPGTRLTVL.

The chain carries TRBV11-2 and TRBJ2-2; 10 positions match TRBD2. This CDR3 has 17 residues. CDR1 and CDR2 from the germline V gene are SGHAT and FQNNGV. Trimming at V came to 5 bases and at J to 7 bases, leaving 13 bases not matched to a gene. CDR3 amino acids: CASSPTLSGRLDGELFF. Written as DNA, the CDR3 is TGTGCCAGCAGCCCTACCCTTAGCGGGAGGCTTGACGGGGAGCTGTTTTTT. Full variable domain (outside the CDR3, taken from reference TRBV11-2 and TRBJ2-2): EAGVAQSPRYKIIEKRQSVAFWCNPISGHATLYWYQQILGQGPKLLIQFQNNGVVDDSQLPKDRFSAERLKGVDSTLKIQPAKLEDSAVYLCASSPTLSGRLDGELFFGEGSRLTVL.

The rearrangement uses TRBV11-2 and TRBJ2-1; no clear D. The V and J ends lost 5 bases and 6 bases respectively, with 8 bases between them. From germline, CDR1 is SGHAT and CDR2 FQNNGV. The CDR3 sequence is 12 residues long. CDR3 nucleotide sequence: TGTGCCAGCAGCATTAGAGCCAATGAGCAGTTCTTC. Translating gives CASSIRANEQFF.

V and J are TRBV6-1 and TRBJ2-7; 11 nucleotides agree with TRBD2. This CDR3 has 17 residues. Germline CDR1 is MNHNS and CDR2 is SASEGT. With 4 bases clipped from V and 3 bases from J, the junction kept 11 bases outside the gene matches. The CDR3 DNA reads TGTGCCAGCAGTGCCAAGTTGGGACTAGCGGTGAGCTACGAGCAGTACTTC. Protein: CASSAKLGLAVSYEQYF.

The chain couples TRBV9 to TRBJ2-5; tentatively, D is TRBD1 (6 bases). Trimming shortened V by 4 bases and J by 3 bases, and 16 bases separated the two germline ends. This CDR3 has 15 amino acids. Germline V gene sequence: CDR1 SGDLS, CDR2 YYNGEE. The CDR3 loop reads CASSWGEGEKETQYF. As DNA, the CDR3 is TGTGCCAGCAGCTGGGGTGAGGGGGAAAAAGAGACCCAGTACTTC.